Listed below are T cell receptor beta chains from one sample, sequenced in a study of cytomegalovirus exposure and HLA in healthy donors. Clones were sequenced by immunoSEQ multiplex PCR, and TCRdb holds only the in-frame ones, with some missing. This table holds about 70,000 clones, 65% to 70% found once. The sample was PBMCs. These TCRs come from a woman aged 25 to 39 in good health and CMV-seronegative. The CDR3 runs from the conserved cysteine through the conserved F or W. D genes are given only for firm matches. Not every row has a clone size; where given, it reads once, few, many or a size class.

V gene,J gene,D gene,clone size,CDR3 DNA,CDR3 protein
TRBV30,TRBJ2-1,TRBD2,.,TGTGCCTGGAGTGAAAGACTAGCGGGGGGGCCAATCGAGCAGTTCTTC,CAWSERLAGGPIEQFF
TRBV5-4,TRBJ2-1,TRBD1,.,TGTGCCAGCAGCAAAGGGGGCTTATTCGCCTACAATGAGCAGTTCTTC,CASSKGGLFAYNEQFF
TRBV28,TRBJ2-1,.,.,TGTGCCAGCACCAACTACAATGAGCAGTTCTTC,CASTNYNEQFF
TRBV30,TRBJ2-7,TRBD1,.,TGTGCCTGGAGTTCAGGACAGGGCTACGAGCAGTACTTC,CAWSSGQGYEQYF
TRBV11-3,TRBJ2-1,.,.,TGTGCCAGCAGCTTAGGAGGGCCAGCCTCCTACAATGAGCAGTTCTTC,CASSLGGPASYNEQFF
TRBV6-7,TRBJ2-7,TRBD1,.,TGTGCCAGCACTCCGGACAGGTTCTACGAGCAGTACTTC,CASTPDRFYEQYF
TRBV6-6,TRBJ2-7,.,.,TGTGCCAGCAGTTACAGGGGATTGCGGTACGAGCAGTACTTC,CASSYRGLRYEQYF
TRBV6-1,TRBJ2-3,TRBD1,.,TGTGCCAGCAGTGCGTTTCTAGGACAGGGGGCCCATACGCAGTATTTT,CASSAFLGQGAHTQYF
TRBV5-6,TRBJ2-4,TRBD2,.,TGTGCCAGCAGCTTCTCGGCTAGCGGGGTCCAAAACATTCAGTACTTC,CASSFSASGVQNIQYF
TRBV30,TRBJ1-2,TRBD1,.,TGTGCCTTGGGACAGGACTACTATGGCTACACCTTC,CALGQDYYGYTF
TRBV19,TRBJ1-5,.,once,TGTGCCAGTAGTGCCGACAGGCCCAATCAGCCCCAGCATTTT,CASSADRPNQPQHF
TRBV7-2,TRBJ2-7,.,.,TGTGCCAGCAGCTTTGAGGCTGCGGGACTCTCAGTTCGTCTCGAGCAGTACTTC,CASSFEAAGLSVRLEQYF
TRBV7-8,TRBJ1-1,TRBD1,.,TGTGCCAGCAGCTCCCGACAGGGTACCACTGAAGCTTTCTTT,CASSSRQGTTEAFF
TRBV6-1,TRBJ1-3,TRBD1,few,TGTGCCAGCAGTGAAGCGGAAACAGGGGGGGCCACCATATATTTT,CASSEAETGGATIYF
TRBV13,TRBJ1-1,TRBD1,.,TGTGCCAGCAGCTCTTGGGGGTATACAGGGGTAGAAACTGAAGCTTTCTTT,CASSSWGYTGVETEAFF